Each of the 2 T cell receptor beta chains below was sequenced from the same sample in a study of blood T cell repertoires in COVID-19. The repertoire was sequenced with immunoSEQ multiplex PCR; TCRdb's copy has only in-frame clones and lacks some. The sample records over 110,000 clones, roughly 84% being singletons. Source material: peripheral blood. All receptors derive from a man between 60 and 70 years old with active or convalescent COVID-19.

The chain's CDR3 is CASSRPSIGLAGEETQYF. The CDR3 DNA is TGTGCCAGCAGCAGACCATCAATAGGACTAGCGGGGGAAGAGACCCAGTACTTC. The chain uses TRBV7-2 and TRBJ2-5, with TRBD2 matching 13 bases. V was pared by 5 bases and J by 3 bases, with 12 bases of the junction left unmatched. Germline V lookup: CDR1 SGHTA, CDR2 FQGNSA. The CDR3 totals 18 residues.

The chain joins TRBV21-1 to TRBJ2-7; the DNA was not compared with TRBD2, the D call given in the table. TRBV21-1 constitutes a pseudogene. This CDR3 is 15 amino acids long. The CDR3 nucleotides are TGTGCCAGCAGTTGTCCACTAGCGATCCTTGTTGGGCAGTACGTC. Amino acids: CASSCPLAILVGQYV.